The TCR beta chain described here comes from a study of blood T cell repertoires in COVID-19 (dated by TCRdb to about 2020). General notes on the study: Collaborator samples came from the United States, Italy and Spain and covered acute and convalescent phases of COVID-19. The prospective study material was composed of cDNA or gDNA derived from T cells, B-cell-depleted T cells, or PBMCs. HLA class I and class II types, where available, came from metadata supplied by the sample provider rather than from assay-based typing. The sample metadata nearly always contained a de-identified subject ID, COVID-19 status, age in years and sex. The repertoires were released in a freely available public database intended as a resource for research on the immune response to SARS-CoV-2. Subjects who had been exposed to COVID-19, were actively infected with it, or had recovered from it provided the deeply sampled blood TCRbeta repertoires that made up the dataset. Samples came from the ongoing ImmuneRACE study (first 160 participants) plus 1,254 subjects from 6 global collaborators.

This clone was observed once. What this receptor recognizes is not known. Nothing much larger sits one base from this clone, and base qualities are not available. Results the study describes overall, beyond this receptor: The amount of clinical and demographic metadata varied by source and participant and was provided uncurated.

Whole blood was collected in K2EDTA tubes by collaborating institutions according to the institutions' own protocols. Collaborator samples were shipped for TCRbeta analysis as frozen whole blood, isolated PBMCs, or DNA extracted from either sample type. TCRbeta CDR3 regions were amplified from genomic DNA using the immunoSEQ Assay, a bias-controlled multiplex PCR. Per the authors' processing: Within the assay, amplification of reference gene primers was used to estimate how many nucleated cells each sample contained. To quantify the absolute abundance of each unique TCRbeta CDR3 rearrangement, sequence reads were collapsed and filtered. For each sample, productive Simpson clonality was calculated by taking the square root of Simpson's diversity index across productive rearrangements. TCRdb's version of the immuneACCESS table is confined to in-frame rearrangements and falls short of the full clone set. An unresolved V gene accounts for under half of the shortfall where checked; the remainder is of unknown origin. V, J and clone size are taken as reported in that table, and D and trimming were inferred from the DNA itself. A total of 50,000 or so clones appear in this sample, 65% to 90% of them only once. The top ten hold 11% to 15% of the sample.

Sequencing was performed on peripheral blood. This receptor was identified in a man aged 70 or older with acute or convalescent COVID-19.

The CDR3 amino acid sequence is: CASALEGNTEAFF. The bases read TGTGCCAGCGCGTTGGAGGGGAACACTGAAGCTTTCTTT. The rearranged chain carries TRBV2 and TRBJ1-1; the D gene identity is not certain. Taken from cysteine to phenylalanine, the CDR3 has 13 residues. Only the CDR3 DNA stays, 39 bases, in frame from base 1. From the germline V gene, CDR1 is SNHLY and CDR2 is FYNNEI. V and J are truncated by 8 bases and 1 base respectively, leaving an intervening sequence of 11 bases. This CDR3, with the reference TRBV2 and TRBJ1-1 proteins standing in past its ends, gives the full variable domain EPEVTQTPSHQVTQMGQEVILRCVPISNHLYFYWYRQILGQKVEFLVSFYNNEISEKSEIFDDQFSVERPDGSNFTLKIRSTKLEDSAMYFCASALEGNTEAFFGQGTRLTVV.